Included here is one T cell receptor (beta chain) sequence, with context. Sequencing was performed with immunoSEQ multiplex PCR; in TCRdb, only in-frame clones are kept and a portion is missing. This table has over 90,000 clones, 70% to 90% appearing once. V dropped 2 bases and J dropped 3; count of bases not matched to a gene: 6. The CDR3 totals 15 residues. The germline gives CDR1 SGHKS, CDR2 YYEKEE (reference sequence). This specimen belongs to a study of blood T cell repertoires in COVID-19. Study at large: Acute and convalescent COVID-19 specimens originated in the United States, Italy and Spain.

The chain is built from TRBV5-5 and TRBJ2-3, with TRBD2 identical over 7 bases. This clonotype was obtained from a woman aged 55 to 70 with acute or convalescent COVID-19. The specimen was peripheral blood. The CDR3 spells CASSFSGIGTDTQYF. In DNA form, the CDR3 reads TGTGCCAGCAGCTTCAGCGGGATAGGTACAGATACGCAGTATTTT.